This passage covers 7 T cell receptor beta chains from one sample sequenced in a study of CD8+CD57+ T cells in acquired aplastic anemia. It was genomic DNA that served as the template for profiling TCR beta VDJ and CDR3. TCRdb reanalysed the reads using MiXCR and keeps one entry per CDR3 protein. The sample consists of about 130,000 distinct CDR3 sequences, 48% of them appearing once. Sequenced input: sorted CD4+, CD8+, or CD8+CD57+ T cells (not recorded which) from PBMCs. Every receptor here comes from a human donor in good health, serving as a control.

For the CDR3, the DNA is TGTGCCACCAGTGACCCGGGACAGGGGGTCTATGGCTACACCTTC. As protein: CATSDPGQGVYGYTF. V is TRBV24-1 and J is TRBJ1-2, with 11 bases aligning to TRBD1. This CDR3 has 15 residues. V shed 4 bases, J shed 4 bases, and the junction held 4 bases outside the gene matches. Per germline, CDR1 KGHDR and CDR2 SFDVKD.

The gene calls are TRBV2 and TRBJ1-5, with no clear D. Trimming took 4 bases from V and 6 from J, leaving 13 bases between them. This CDR3 has 14 residues. Germline V gene sequence: CDR1 SNHLY, CDR2 FYNNEI. The CDR3 protein is CASSALQNSQPQHF. CDR3 sequence (DNA): TGTGCCAGCAGTGCCCTACAGAACAGTCAGCCCCAGCATTTT.

This chain uses TRBV20-1 with TRBJ2-7, with TRBD2 matching over 14 bases. The V gene end was trimmed by 7 bases and the J gene end by 0 bases; junction bases not matched to a gene: 5. The CDR3 consists of 15 residues. Germline V lookup: CDR1 DFQATT, CDR2 SNEGSKA (reference sequence). CDR3 nucleotides: TGCAGTGTGGGACTAGCGGGGGCCGTCTCCTACGAGCAGTACTTC. Its translation: CSVGLAGAVSYEQYF.

CDR3 bases: TGCAGTGCTAGACCCCCCACAGGGAACACAGATACGCAGTATTTT. Translating gives CSARPPTGNTDTQYF. The rearrangement joins TRBV20-1 to TRBJ2-3; D perhaps matches TRBD1 (6 bases). CDR1 and CDR2 from the germline V gene are DFQATT and SNEGSKA (reference sequence). This CDR3 has 15 residues. V lost 2 bases to trimming and J lost 2 bases, with 14 bases between them.

In this sample, this clonotype turned up a few times. The chain combines TRBV12-3 or TRBV12-4 with TRBJ1-5; 10 bases match TRBD1. V lost 6 bases to trimming and J lost 3 bases; unmatched junction nucleotides: 17. The CDR3 loop spans 19 amino acids. CDR3 bases: TGTGCCAGCAGCCCAATATCGACAGGGGGCCCAAAGACCAATCAGCCCCAGCATTTT. Amino acids: CASSPISTGGPKTNQPQHF.

V is TRBV6-2 or TRBV6-3 and J is TRBJ2-7; 8 positions agree with TRBD1. Germline V gene sequence: CDR1 MNHEY, CDR2 SVGEGT. Trimming took 4 bases from V and 7 from J; bases not matched to a gene: 12. The length of the CDR3 is 15 residues. For the CDR3, the DNA is TGTGCCAGCAGTTGGACAGGGAATCCCTCGGGTGAGCAGTACTTC. Translating gives CASSWTGNPSGEQYF.

The chain is built from TRBV25-1 and TRBJ2-7, with 7 positions matching TRBD1. Germline V CDR1 and CDR2: MGHDK, SYGVNS. The CDR3 loop spans 13 amino acids. V lost 7 bases and J lost 0; bases outside the gene matches: 3. The CDR3 protein is CASIGTDSYEQYF. In DNA form, the CDR3 reads TGTGCCAGCATAGGGACAGACTCCTACGAGCAGTACTTC.